Shown below are 10 T cell receptor beta chains from a single sample sequenced in a study of identical twins. MiXCR was run by TCRdb on the 5' RACE reads, yielding one entry per CDR3 protein. Altogether about 660,000 distinct CDR3 sequences are present, 8.6% being singletons, with the ten largest covering 0.85% to 1%. These data also formed part of another study, on yellow fever vaccine responses in identical twins.

Input material: PBMCs. These receptors all stem from a woman aged 18-35 years in good health.

V is TRBV25-1 and J is TRBJ2-2, with D hard to call. Deletions cut 4 bases from V and 2 bases from J, with 11 bases between. CDR1 and CDR2 from the germline V gene are MGHDK and SYGVNS. The CDR3 contains 15 residues. The CDR3 here is CASSGHRPNTGELFF. The CDR3 nucleotides are TGTGCCAGCAGTGGTCATCGGCCTAACACCGGGGAGCTGTTTTTT.

This clonotype was seen many times. V and J are TRBV15 and TRBJ2-1; the D gene is possibly TRBD2 (6 bases). This CDR3 is 17 amino acids long. Germline V lookup: CDR1 LNHNV, CDR2 YYDKDF (reference sequence). Trimming took 2 bases from V and 5 from J, leaving 19 bases between them. In nucleotides, the CDR3 is TGTGCCACCAGCAGATTAACAGGAGGGTTGGTGGACAATGAGCAGTTCTTC. Amino acids: CATSRLTGGLVDNEQFF.

This clonotype was counted a few times. This chain connects TRBV5-1 to TRBJ1-5; a possible D gene is TRBD1 (5 bases). Trimming stripped 4 bases from V and 5 bases from J, with 19 bases between. This CDR3 region has 16 residues. Germline CDR1 reads SGHRS; CDR2 reads YFSETQ. DNA for the CDR3: TGCGCCAGCAGCCCTTTTGGGACCTATGGAGATCAGCCCCAGCATTTT. It codes for CASSPFGTYGDQPQHF. The full variable domain, with the rest looked up from reference TRBV5-1 and TRBJ1-5, is KAGVTQTPRYLIKTRGQQVTLSCSPISGHRSVSWYQQTPGQGLQFLFEYFSETQRNKGNFPGRFSGRQFSNSRSEMNVSTLELGDSALYLCASSPFGTYGDQPQHFGDGTRLSIL.

This clonotype has a handful of counts. V usage is TRBV10-3 and J usage is TRBJ2-7, with D possibly called TRBD1 or TRBD2 (5 bases each). Germline-derived CDR1 and CDR2 are ENHRY and SYGVKD. This CDR3 spans 16 amino acids. The V gene lost 3 bases and the J gene lost 1 base, with 16 bases spanning the gap. As DNA, the CDR3 is TGTGCCATCAGTGACCAGGCAACTGAGGGGTCCTACGAGCAGTACTTC. It specifies CAISDQATEGSYEQYF.

This clonotype was detected ten times or more. V gene TRBV11-1 combines with J gene TRBJ2-1; perhaps TRBD2 as D (6 bases). Germline values: CDR1 SGHAT, CDR2 FQDESV (reference sequence). Trimming shortened V by 0 bases and J by 0 bases, and 15 bases separated the two germline ends. The CDR3 length is 18 residues. The CDR3 DNA is TGTGCCAGCAGCTTAGCTGGGGACTCCATTTCCTCCTACAATGAGCAGTTCTTC. As protein: CASSLAGDSISSYNEQFF.

The chain carries TRBV28 and TRBJ1-1; the match to TRBD1 covers 8 bases. The CDR3 covers 15 residues. From germline, CDR1 is MDHEN and CDR2 SYDVKM. V was pared by 4 bases and J by 1 base, with 5 bases of the junction left unmatched. Written as DNA, the CDR3 is TGTGCCAGCAGTTGGCAGGGGGCAGGGAACACTGAAGCTTTCTTT. Translating it yields CASSWQGAGNTEAFF.

This clonotype has more than one count but fewer than ten. The chain joins TRBV11-2 to TRBJ2-1, with 11 nucleotides matching TRBD2. V lost 5 bases and J lost 10; bases outside the gene matches: 19. Germline CDR1 and CDR2: SGHAT and FQNNGV. This CDR3 is 18 amino acids long. CDR3 amino acids: CASSQGTSGALVGGEQFF. DNA for the CDR3: TGTGCCAGCAGCCAAGGGACTAGCGGAGCTCTAGTAGGGGGGGAGCAGTTCTTC.

This clonotype was found a few times. Possible read error: a much larger clone is one base away. The chain couples TRBV6-6 to TRBJ2-3; D gene uncertain. The CDR3 length is 11 residues. V lost 7 bases and J 5 bases, leaving 7 bases between the germline ends. CDR1 and CDR2 from the germline V gene are MNHNY and SVGAGI (reference sequence). The CDR3 spells CASTQVDTQYF. Here the CDR3 DNA reads TGTGCCAGCACCCAAGTAGATACGCAGTATTTT.

This clonotype was counted only a few times. The rearrangement joins TRBV6-1 to TRBJ2-5; tentatively, D is TRBD1 (7 bases). Germline loops: CDR1 MNHNS, CDR2 SASEGT. The length of the CDR3 is 14 residues. Trimming pared 6 bases from V and 2 bases from J, leaving 13 bases between. This CDR3 is CASSAGQLQETQYF. DNA of the CDR3: TGTGCCAGCAGCGCGGGACAGCTTCAAGAGACCCAGTACTTC.

This clonotype was seen a handful of times. This chain links TRBV9 with TRBJ2-5; maybe TRBD1 (6 bases). V was cut by 0 bases and J by 5 bases, with 11 bases left in between. The CDR3 is 14 residues long. Germline V CDR1 and CDR2: SGDLS, YYNGEE. As DNA, the CDR3 is TGTGCCAGCAGCGTAGGTACAGGGCTGGAGACCCAGTACTTC. Translation: CASSVGTGLETQYF.